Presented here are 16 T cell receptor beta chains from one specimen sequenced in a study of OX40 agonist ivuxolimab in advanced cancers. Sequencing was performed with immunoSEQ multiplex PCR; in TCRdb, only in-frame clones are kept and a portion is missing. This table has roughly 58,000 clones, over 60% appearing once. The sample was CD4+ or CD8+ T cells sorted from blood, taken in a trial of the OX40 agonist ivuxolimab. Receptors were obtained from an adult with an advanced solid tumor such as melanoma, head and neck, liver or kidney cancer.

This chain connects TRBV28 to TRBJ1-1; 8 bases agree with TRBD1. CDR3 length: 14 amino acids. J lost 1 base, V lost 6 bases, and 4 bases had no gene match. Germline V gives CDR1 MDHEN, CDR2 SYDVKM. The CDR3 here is CASSVRGPNTEAFF. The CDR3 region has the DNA TGTGCCAGCAGCGTCAGGGGGCCGAACACTGAAGCTTTCTTT. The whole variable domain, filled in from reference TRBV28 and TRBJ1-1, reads DVKVTQSSRYLVKRTGEKVFLECVQDMDHENMFWYRQDPGLGLRLIYFSYDVKMKEKGDIPEGYSVSREKKERFSLILESASTNQTSMYLCASSVRGPNTEAFFGQGTRLTVV.

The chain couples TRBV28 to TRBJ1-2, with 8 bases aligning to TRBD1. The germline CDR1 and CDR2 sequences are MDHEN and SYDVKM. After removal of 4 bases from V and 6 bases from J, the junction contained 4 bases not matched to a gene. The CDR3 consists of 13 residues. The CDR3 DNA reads TGTGCCAGCAGTTACAGACAGGGGAATGGCTACACCTTC. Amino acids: CASSYRQGNGYTF.

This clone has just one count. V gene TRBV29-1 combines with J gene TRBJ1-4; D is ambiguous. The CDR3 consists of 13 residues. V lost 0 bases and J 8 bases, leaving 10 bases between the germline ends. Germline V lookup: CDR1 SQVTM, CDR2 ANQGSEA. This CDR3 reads CSVEEGPREKLFF. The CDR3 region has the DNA TGCAGCGTTGAAGAAGGTCCTCGGGAAAAACTGTTTTTT.

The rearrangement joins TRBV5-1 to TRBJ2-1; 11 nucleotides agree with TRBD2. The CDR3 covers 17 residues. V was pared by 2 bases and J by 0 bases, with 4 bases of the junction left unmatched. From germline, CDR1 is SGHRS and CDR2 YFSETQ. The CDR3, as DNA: TGCGCCAGCAGCTTTAGCGGGGGGGCCTCCTCCTACAATGAGCAGTTCTTC. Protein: CASSFSGGASSYNEQFF.

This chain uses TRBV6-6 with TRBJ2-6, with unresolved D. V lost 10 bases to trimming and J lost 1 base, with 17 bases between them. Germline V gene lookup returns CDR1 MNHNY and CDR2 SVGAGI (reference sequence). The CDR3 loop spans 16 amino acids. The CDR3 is CAIRAGPSSGANVLTF. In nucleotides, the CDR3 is TGTGCCATTCGAGCCGGGCCCTCTTCTGGGGCCAACGTCCTGACTTTC.

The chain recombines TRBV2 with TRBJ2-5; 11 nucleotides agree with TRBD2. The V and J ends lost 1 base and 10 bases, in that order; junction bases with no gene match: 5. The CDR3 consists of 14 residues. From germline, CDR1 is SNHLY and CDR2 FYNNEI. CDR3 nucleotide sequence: TGTGCCAGCAGTGAAGGGCTAGCGGGGGGCCTCCAGTACTTC. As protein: CASSEGLAGGLQYF.

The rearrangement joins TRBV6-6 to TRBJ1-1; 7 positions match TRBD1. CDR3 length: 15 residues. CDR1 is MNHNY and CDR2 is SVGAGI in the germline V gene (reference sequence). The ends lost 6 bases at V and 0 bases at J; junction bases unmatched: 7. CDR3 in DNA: TGTGCCAGCAGAATAACAGGGGTCCTGAACACTGAAGCTTTCTTT. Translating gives CASRITGVLNTEAFF.

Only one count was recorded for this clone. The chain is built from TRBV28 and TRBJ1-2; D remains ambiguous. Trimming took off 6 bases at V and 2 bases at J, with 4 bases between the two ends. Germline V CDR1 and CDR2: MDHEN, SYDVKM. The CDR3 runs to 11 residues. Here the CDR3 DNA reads TGTGCCAGCAGCATCAACTATGGCTACACCTTC. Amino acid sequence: CASSINYGYTF.

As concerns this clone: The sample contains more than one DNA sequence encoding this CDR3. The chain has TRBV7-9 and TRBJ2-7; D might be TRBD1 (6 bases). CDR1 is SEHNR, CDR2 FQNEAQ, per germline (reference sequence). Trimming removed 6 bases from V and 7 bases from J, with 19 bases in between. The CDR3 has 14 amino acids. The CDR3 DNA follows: TGTGCCAGCAGTCCACAGGGATTGGTCGGTGAGCAGTACTTC. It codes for CASSPQGLVGEQYF.

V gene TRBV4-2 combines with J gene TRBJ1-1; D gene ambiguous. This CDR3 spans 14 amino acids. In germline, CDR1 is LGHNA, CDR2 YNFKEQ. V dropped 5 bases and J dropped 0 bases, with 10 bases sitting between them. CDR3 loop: CASSLQTVNTEAFF. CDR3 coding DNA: TGTGCCAGCAGCTTACAGACGGTGAACACTGAAGCTTTCTTT.

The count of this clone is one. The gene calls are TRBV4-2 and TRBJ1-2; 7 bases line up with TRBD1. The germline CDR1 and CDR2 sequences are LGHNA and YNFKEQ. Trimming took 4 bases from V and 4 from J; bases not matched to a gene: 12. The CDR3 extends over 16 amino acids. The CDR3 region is CASSPPQTGRTYGYTF. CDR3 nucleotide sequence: TGTGCCAGCAGCCCCCCCCAGACAGGGCGTACCTATGGCTACACCTTC.

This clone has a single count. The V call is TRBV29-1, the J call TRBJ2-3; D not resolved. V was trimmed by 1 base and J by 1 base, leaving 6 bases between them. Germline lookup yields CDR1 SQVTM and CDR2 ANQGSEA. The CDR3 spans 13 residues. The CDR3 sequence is CSVEVRGTDTQYF. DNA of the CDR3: TGCAGCGTTGAAGTCCGGGGCACAGATACGCAGTATTTT.

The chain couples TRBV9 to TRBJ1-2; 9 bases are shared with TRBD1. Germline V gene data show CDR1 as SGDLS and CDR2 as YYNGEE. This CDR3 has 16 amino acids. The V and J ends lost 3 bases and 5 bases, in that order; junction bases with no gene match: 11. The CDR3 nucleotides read TGTGCCAGCAGCGCTAGGACAGGGGCCCGAACTTATGGCTACACCTTC. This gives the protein CASSARTGARTYGYTF.

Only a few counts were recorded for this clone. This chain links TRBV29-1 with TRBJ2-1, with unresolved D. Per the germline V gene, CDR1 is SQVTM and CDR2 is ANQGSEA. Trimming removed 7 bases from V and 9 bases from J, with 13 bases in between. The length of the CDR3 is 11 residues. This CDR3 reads CSAAYEIEQFF. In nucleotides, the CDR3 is TGCAGCGCCGCATATGAGATTGAGCAGTTCTTC.

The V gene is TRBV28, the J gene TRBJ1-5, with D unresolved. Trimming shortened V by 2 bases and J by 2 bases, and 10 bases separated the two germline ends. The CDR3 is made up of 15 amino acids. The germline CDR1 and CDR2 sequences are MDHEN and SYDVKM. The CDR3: CASSLSGSGNQPQHF. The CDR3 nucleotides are TGTGCCAGCAGTTTAAGCGGAAGTGGCAATCAGCCCCAGCATTTT.

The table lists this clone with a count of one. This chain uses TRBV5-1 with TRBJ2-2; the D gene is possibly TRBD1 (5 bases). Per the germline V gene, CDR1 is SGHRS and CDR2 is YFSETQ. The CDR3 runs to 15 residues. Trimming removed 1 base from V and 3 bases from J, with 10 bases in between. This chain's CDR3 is CASSLSREHTGELFF. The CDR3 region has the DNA TGCGCCAGCAGCTTGTCCAGGGAACACACCGGGGAGCTGTTTTTT. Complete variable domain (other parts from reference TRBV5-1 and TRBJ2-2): KAGVTQTPRYLIKTRGQQVTLSCSPISGHRSVSWYQQTPGQGLQFLFEYFSETQRNKGNFPGRFSGRQFSNSRSEMNVSTLELGDSALYLCASSLSREHTGELFFGEGSRLTVL.